This T cell receptor (beta chain) is drawn from a study of T cell repertoires in cytomegalovirus infection. Study results and caveats: Pooled public TCR beta family frequency picked out CMV carriers with the relevant HLA.

Note on this clonotype: The antigen is unknown.

TCRdb itself ran the reads through MiXCR, one entry per CDR3 protein. The sample has about 740,000 distinct CDR3 sequences; 35% to 40% are singletons. Deletions cut 5 bases from V and 10 bases from J, with 15 bases between. Germline CDR1 reads SGHTA; CDR2 reads FQGNSA. CDR3 length: 13 residues. This receptor was obtained from a human donor in good health (CMV status not recorded). Some clones in this sample may be carry-over from other donors' samples. The chain uses TRBV7-2 and TRBJ2-1; D may be TRBD1 or TRBD2 (5 bases each). The sample consisted of PBMCs. The CDR3 sequence: CASSPWDRPEQFF. The CDR3 nucleotides read TGTGCCAGCAGCCCCTGGGACCGCCCCGAGCAGTTCTTC.